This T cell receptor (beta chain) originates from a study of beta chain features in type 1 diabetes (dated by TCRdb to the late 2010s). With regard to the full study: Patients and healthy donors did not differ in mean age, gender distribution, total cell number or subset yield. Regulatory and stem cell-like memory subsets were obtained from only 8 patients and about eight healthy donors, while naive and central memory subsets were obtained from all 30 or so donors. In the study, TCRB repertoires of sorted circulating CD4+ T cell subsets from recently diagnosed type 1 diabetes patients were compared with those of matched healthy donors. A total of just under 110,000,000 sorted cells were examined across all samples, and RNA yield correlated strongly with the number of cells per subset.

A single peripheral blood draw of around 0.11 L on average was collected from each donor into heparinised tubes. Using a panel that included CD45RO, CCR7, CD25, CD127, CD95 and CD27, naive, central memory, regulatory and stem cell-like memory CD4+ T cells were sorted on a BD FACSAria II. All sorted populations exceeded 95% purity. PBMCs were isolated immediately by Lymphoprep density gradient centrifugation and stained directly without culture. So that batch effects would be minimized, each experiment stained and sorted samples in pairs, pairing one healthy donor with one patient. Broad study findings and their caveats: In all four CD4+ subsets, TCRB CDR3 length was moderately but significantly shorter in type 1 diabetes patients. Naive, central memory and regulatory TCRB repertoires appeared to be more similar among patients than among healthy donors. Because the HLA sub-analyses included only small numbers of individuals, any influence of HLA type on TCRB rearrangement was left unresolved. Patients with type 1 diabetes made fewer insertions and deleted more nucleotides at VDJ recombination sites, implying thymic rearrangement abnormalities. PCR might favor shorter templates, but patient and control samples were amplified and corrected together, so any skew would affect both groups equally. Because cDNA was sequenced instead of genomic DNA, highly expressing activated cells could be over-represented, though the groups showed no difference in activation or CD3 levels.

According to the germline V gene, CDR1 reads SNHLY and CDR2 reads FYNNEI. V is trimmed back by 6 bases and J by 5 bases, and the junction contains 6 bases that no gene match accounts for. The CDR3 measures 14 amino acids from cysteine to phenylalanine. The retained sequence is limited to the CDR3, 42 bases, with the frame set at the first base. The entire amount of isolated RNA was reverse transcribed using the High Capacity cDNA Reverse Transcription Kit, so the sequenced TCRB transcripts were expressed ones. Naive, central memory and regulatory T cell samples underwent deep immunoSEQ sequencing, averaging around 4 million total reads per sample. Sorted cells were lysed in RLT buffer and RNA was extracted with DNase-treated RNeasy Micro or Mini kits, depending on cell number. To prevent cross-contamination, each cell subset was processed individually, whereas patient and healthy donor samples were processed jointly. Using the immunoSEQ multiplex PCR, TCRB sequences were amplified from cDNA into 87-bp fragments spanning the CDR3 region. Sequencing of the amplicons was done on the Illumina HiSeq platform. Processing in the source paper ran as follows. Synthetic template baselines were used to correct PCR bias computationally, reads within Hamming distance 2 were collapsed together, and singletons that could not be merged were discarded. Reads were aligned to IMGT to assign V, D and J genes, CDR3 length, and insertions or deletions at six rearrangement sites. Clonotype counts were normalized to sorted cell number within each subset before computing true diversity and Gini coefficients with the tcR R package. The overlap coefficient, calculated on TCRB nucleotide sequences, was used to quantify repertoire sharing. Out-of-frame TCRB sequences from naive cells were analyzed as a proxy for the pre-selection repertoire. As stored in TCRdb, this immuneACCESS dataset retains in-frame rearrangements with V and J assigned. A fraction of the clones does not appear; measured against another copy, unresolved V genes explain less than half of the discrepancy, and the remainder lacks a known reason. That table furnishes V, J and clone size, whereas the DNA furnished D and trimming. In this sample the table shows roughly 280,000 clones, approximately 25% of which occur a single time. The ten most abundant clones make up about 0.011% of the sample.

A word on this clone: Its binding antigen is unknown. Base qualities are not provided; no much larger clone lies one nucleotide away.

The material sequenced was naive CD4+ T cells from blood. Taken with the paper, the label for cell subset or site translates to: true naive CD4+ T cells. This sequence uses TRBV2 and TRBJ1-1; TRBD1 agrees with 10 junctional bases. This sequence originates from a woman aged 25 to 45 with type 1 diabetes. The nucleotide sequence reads TGTGCCAGCAGGGGGACAGGGGAAGGGACTGAAGCTTTCTTT. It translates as CASRGTGEGTEAFF.